Detailed here is one T cell receptor beta chain. These data belong to a study of blood T cell repertoires in COVID-19. Background on the study: Collection of acute and convalescent COVID-19 samples took place in the United States, Italy and Spain. In each case, the material was cDNA or gDNA derived from T cells, B-cell-depleted T cells, or PBMCs.

The CDR3 is made up of 15 amino acids. CDR1 is SGHRS and CDR2 is YFSETQ in the germline V gene. Trimming shortened V by 2 bases and J by 2 bases, and 12 bases separated the two germline ends. Original analysis: Amplification with reference gene primers provided the estimates of nucleated cell counts. The table came from immunoSEQ multiplex PCR; TCRdb's copy has only in-frame clones and leaves some out. V, J and clone size derive from that table, while D and trimming were established from the DNA sequence. The table has roughly 160,000 clones, roughly 80% seen once. This clonotype was sampled from a woman over 75 with acute or convalescent COVID-19. Sequencing was carried out using peripheral blood. The gene calls are TRBV5-1 and TRBJ2-3; tentatively, D is TRBD2 (5 bases). CDR3 residues: CASSLEGRVTDTQYF. CDR3 DNA: TGCGCCAGCAGCTTAGAGGGTAGGGTCACAGATACGCAGTATTTT.